This T cell receptor (beta chain) was captured in a study of glioma-infiltrating T cells after dendritic cell vaccination. The PCR used 60 V beta and 13 J beta primers. Here immunoSEQ multiplex PCR was the method, and the copy in TCRdb shows in-frame clones only, minus some. This sample yields about 65,000 clones, of which 86% are seen a single time; 11% belongs to the top ten. V gave up 1 base and J gave up 7 bases, with 13 bases separating them. CDR1 and CDR2 from the germline V gene are SQVTM and ANQGSEA. This CDR3 has 13 amino acids. Indicated time point: after dendritic cell vaccination, including at tumor progression/relapse. Before vaccination, two weeks after the third vaccination, and at progression, PBMC were collected.

This specimen was blood, taken after dendritic cell vaccination. The TCR was taken from a human donor with glioblastoma. The chain has TRBV29-1 and TRBJ1-2; maybe TRBD1 (5 bases). CDR3 amino acids: CSVEGRGSGGYTF. Written as DNA, the CDR3 is TGCAGCGTTGAAGGGCGGGGCTCGGGTGGCTACACCTTC.